The T cell receptor (beta chain) under discussion was sequenced for a study of spatial heterogeneity in lung cancer. About the research overall: Beta-chain sequences were consistently detected more often than alpha-chain sequences.

The time point is: sample taken at primary tumor resection. Frozen PBMC, nontumor lung or tumor provided whole RNA, which was sequenced unsorted. The donor group consisted of around 66 patients who had untreated, early-stage non-small cell lung cancer. TCRdb ran MiXCR on the 5' RACE reads and lists one entry per CDR3 protein. The sample shows some 4,100 distinct CDR3 sequences, around 19% of them seen only once. The CDR3 spans 14 residues. Germline assignment: CDR1 MNHEY and CDR2 SMNVEV (reference sequence). Between the trimmed V and J ends, which lost 7 bases and 1 base, there was a span of 13 bases. In this sample, this clonotype turned up a few times. Its target is not known. Study-wide points: Ubiquitous expanded tumor TCRs showed up in blood more at resection than follow-up.

The sample consisted of PBMCs, taken at surgery. The chain links TRBV27 to TRBJ2-5; no reliable D call. This sequence originates from a male donor with early-stage non-small cell lung cancer. The CDR3 loop is CASTKAPRQETQYF. As DNA, the CDR3 is TGTGCCAGCACCAAGGCCCCCCGCCAAGAGACCCAGTACTTC.